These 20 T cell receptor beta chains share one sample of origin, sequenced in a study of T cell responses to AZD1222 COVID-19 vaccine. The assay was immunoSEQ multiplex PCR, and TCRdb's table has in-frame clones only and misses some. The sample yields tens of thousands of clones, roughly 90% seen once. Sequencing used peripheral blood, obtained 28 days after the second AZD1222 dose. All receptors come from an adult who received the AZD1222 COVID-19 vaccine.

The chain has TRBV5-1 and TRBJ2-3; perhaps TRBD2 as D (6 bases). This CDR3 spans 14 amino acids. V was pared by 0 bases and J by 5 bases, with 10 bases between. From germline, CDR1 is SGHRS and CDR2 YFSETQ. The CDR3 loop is CASSLDREIDTQYF. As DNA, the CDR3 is TGCGCCAGCAGCTTGGACCGGGAGATAGATACGCAGTATTTT.

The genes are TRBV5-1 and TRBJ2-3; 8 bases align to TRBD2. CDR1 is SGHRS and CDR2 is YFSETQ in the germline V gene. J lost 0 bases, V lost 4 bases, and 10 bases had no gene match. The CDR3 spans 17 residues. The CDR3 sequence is CASSLLGASGSTDTQYF. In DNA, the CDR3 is TGCGCCAGCAGCCTACTTGGGGCTAGCGGGAGCACAGATACGCAGTATTTT.

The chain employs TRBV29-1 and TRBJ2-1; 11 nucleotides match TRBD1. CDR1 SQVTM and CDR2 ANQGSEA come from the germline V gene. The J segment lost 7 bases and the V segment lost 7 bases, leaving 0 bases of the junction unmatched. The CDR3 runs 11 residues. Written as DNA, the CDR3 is TGCAGCGGGGACAGGGGGAATGAGCAGTTCTTC. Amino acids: CSGDRGNEQFF.

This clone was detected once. The CDR3 sequence: CASSREQGQGAGYGYTF. The DNA of the CDR3 is TGTGCCAGCAGCCGAGAACAGGGACAGGGGGCAGGCTATGGCTACACCTTC. This chain uses TRBV4-2 with TRBJ1-2, with 12 bases that match TRBD1. Germline CDR1 reads LGHNA; CDR2 reads YNFKEQ. CDR3 length: 17 amino acids. The V segment lost 4 bases and the J segment 4 bases; nucleotides outside the gene matches: 10.

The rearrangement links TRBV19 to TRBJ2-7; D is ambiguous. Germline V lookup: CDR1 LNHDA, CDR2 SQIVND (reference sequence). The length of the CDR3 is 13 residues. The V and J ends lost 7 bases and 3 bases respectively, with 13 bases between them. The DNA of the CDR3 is TGTGCCAGTACTCTAGGTTTCGGCTACGAGCAGTACTTC. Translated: CASTLGFGYEQYF.

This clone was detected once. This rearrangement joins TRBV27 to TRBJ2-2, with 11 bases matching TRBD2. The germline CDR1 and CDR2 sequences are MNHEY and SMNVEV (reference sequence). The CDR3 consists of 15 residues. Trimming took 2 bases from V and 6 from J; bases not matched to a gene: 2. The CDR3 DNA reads TGTGCCAGCAGTTTAGTAGCGGGAGGGGCCGGGGAGCTGTTTTTT. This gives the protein CASSLVAGGAGELFF.

In DNA, the CDR3 is TGTGCCAGCAGCTTCGAGCGGGGTACTGCGTTCTTC. This sequence encodes CASSFERGTAFF. This chain connects TRBV7-9 to TRBJ2-1; TRBD2 agrees at 7 bases. The CDR3 runs to 12 residues. The V and J ends lost 3 bases and 15 bases, in that order; junction bases with no gene match: 8. Germline-derived CDR1 and CDR2 are SEHNR and FQNEAQ (reference sequence).

The CDR3 reads CASSLGQGQETQYF. The CDR3 nucleotides read TGTGCCAGCAGCTTAGGACAGGGCCAAGAGACCCAGTACTTC. The chain recombines TRBV7-9 with TRBJ2-5; TRBD1 aligns across 7 bases. This CDR3 is built from 14 residues. Trimming removed 1 base from V and 1 base from J; junction bases left unmatched: 0. Per germline, CDR1 SEHNR and CDR2 FQNEAQ (reference sequence).

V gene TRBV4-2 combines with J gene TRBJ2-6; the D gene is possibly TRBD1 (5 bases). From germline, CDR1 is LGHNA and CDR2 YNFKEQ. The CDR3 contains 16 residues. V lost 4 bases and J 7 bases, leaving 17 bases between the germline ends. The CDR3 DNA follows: TGTGCCAGCAGCCGGGAAGGGGCTCAGGGTGCCAACGTCCTGACTTTC. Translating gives CASSREGAQGANVLTF.

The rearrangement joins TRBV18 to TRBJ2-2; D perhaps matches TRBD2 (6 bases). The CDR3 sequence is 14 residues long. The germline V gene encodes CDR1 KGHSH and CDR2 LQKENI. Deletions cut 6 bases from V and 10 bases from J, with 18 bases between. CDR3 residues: CASSPGSATAELFF. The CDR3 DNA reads TGTGCCAGCTCCCCCGGGAGCGCCACAGCGGAGCTGTTTTTT.

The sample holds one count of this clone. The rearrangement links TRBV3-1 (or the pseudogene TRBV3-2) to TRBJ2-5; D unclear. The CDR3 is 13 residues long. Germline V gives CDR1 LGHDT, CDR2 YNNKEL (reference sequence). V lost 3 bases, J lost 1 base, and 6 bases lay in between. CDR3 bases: TGTGCCAGCAGCCAGACAAGCCAAGAGACCCAGTACTTC. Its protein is CASSQTSQETQYF.

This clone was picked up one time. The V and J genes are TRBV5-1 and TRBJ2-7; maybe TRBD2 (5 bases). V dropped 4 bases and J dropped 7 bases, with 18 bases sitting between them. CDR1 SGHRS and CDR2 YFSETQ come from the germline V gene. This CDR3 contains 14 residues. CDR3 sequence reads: CASSPTVALMEQYF. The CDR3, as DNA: TGCGCCAGCAGCCCGACGGTAGCGCTTATGGAGCAGTACTTC.

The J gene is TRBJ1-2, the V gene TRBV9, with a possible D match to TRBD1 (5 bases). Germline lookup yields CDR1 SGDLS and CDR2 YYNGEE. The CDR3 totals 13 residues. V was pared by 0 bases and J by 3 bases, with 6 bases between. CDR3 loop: CASSVGGYYGYTF. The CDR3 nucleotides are TGTGCCAGCAGCGTAGGGGGGTACTATGGCTACACCTTC. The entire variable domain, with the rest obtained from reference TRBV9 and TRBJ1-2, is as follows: DSGVTQTPKHLITATGQRVTLRCSPRSGDLSVYWYQQSLDQGLQFLIQYYNGEERAKGNILERFSAQQFPDLHSELNLSSLELGDSALYFCASSVGGYYGYTFGSGTRLTVV.

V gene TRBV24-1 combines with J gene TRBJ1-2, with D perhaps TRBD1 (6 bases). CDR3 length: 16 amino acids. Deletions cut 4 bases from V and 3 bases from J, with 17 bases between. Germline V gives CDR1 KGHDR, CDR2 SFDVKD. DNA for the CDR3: TGTGCCACCAGTGAGGGGGGCCGGGCCCCTGACTATGGCTACACCTTC. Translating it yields CATSEGGRAPDYGYTF.

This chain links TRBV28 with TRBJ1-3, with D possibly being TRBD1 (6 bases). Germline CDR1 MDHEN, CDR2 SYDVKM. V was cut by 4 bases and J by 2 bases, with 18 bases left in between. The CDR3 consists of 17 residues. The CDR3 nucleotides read TGTGCCAGCAGTTGGACAGTAAATTATGTGGCTGGAAACACCATATATTTT. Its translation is CASSWTVNYVAGNTIYF.

CDR3 loop: CASSIPGTGANVLTF. The DNA for the CDR3 is TGTGCCAGTAGTATCCCGGGTACTGGGGCCAACGTCCTGACTTTC. The J gene is TRBJ2-6, the V gene TRBV19; D gene ambiguous. The CDR3 contains 15 residues. Germline CDR1 and CDR2: LNHDA and SQIVND (reference sequence). The V end was cut by 3 bases, the J end by 2 bases, with 8 bases between.

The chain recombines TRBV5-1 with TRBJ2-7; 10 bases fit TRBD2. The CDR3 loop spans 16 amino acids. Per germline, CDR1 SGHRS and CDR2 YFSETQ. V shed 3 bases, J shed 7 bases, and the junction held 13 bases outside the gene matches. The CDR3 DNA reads TGCGCCAGCAGCTCGCCTCCCCTAGCGGGAGTGTGGGAGCAGTACTTC. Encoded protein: CASSSPPLAGVWEQYF. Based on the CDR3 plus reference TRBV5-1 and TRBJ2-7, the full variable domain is KAGVTQTPRYLIKTRGQQVTLSCSPISGHRSVSWYQQTPGQGLQFLFEYFSETQRNKGNFPGRFSGRQFSNSRSEMNVSTLELGDSALYLCASSSPPLAGVWEQYFGPGTRLTVT.

In nucleotides, the CDR3 is TGTGCCAGCAGTAGCCTCGGGGTAGGCCGGATTTTGAACACTGAAGCTTTCTTT. Translating gives CASSSLGVGRILNTEAFF. V gene TRBV27 combines with J gene TRBJ1-1, with unresolved D. This CDR3 region has 18 residues. CDR1 MNHEY and CDR2 SMNVEV come from the germline V gene (reference sequence). Trimming removed 5 bases at V and 0 bases at J, with 22 bases between.

For the CDR3, the DNA is TGTGCCAGCAGTTACTCGGGGAGAGCTGAAGCTTTCTTT. Its protein is CASSYSGRAEAFF. The J gene is TRBJ1-1, the V gene TRBV6-5; D unresolved. The length of the CDR3 is 13 residues. Germline CDR1 and CDR2: MNHEY and SVGAGI. Between the trimmed V and J ends, which lost 0 bases and 6 bases, there was a span of 8 bases.

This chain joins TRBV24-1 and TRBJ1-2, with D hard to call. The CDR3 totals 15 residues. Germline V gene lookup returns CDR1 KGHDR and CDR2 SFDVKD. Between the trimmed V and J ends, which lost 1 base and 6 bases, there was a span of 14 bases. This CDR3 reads CATSDFPAGVDGYTF. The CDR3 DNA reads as TGTGCCACCAGTGATTTTCCCGCTGGAGTGGATGGCTACACCTTC.